This entry concerns a single T cell receptor beta chain. This sample was included in a study of CD8+CD57+ T cells in acquired aplastic anemia. Study as a whole: Across the sorted CD4+ and CD8+ cells, DNA amounts averaged approximately 3.1 ug.

CDR3 and TCR beta VDJ profiling relied on a genomic DNA template. TCRdb used MiXCR to reprocess the reads, holding one entry per CDR3 protein. The table lists just over 450,000 distinct CDR3 sequences, around 30% of them singletons. Previously, flow cytometry had revealed CD8+CD57+ cell expansion in the patients chosen for sequencing. The CDR3 runs 14 residues. Germline CDR1 is MGHDK and CDR2 is SYGVNS. With 8 bases removed from V and 1 base from J, the gap between germline ends came to 14 bases. This receptor was obtained from a human donor with aplastic anemia. This rearrangement joins TRBV25-1 to TRBJ1-1; D is perhaps TRBD1 (6 bases). The sample comprised sorted CD4+, CD8+, or CD8+CD57+ T cells (not recorded which) from PBMCs. The DNA for the CDR3 is TGTGCCAGCCTACCCCAGGGGACGAACACTGAAGCTTTCTTT. Translation: CASLPQGTNTEAFF.